This passage covers 29 T cell receptor beta chains from one sample sequenced in a study of blood T cell repertoires in COVID-19. Here immunoSEQ multiplex PCR was the method, and the copy in TCRdb shows in-frame clones only, minus some. The sample has more than 200,000 clones; about 84% are singletons. The material sequenced was PBMCs or T cells enriched from blood (not recorded which). Source of these receptors: a woman in her forties with acute COVID-19.

The rearrangement joins TRBV28 to TRBJ2-1; 12 bases agree with TRBD1. The germline V gene encodes CDR1 MDHEN and CDR2 SYDVKM. The J segment lost 1 base and the V segment lost 8 bases, leaving 12 bases of the junction unmatched. The CDR3 spans 18 residues. Here the CDR3 DNA reads TGTGCCAGCTCTACCCGGGACAGGGGGCCTTCGTCCTACAATGAGCAGTTCTTC. It yields the protein CASSTRDRGPSSYNEQFF.

The rearrangement links TRBV6-5 to TRBJ1-3; 9 bases map to TRBD1. CDR1 MNHEY and CDR2 SVGAGI come from the germline V gene. V shed 7 bases and J 0 bases; nucleotides not matched to a gene: 4. The CDR3 loop spans 15 amino acids. In DNA form, the CDR3 reads TGTGCCAGCACCAGGACAGGGGCCTCTGGAAACACCATATATTTT. This gives the protein CASTRTGASGNTIYF.

The chain recombines TRBV2 with TRBJ1-4; D not certain. Germline-derived CDR1 and CDR2 are SNHLY and FYNNEI. V gave up 7 bases and J gave up 6 bases, with 9 bases separating them. The CDR3 totals 12 residues. CDR3 amino acids: CASKRLDEKLFF. The CDR3, as DNA: TGTGCCAGCAAGAGACTCGATGAAAAACTGTTTTTT.

The CDR3 reads CASSYSPAGGSYEQYF. In nucleotides, the CDR3 is TGTGCCAGCAGTTACTCTCCAGCGGGGGGATCGTACGAGCAGTACTTC. The chain has TRBV6-5 and TRBJ2-7; 9 bases line up with TRBD2. This CDR3 region has 16 residues. CDR1 and CDR2 from the germline V gene are MNHEY and SVGAGI. The junction had 7 bases not matched to a gene; V was cut back by 0 bases and J by 4 bases.

This clone was seen a few times. This rearrangement joins TRBV28 to TRBJ1-5, with D perhaps matching TRBD1 (5 bases). V was trimmed by 3 bases and J by 5 bases, leaving 14 bases between them. This CDR3 region has 15 residues. The germline V gene has CDR1 MDHEN and CDR2 SYDVKM. The CDR3 DNA is TGTGCCAGCAGTTTGGCAGGGCAGACGTATCAGCCCCAGCATTTT. Translated: CASSLAGQTYQPQHF.

This chain joins TRBV18 and TRBJ1-2; the D is unclear. Germline-derived CDR1 and CDR2 are KGHSH and LQKENI. CDR3 length: 14 residues. The germline V and J ends were trimmed by 3 bases and 4 bases, with 12 bases remaining between them. CDR3 residues: CASSPARLTYGYTF. In nucleotides, the CDR3 is TGTGCCAGCTCACCGGCCAGATTAACCTATGGCTACACCTTC. The variable domain in full, completed from reference TRBV18 and TRBJ1-2, reads NAGVMQNPRHLVRRRGQEARLRCSPMKGHSHVYWYRQLPEEGLKFMVYLQKENIIDESGMPKERFSAEFPKEGPSILRIQQVVRGDSAAYFCASSPARLTYGYTFGSGTRLTVV.

The chain recombines TRBV6-1 with TRBJ1-2; D is ambiguous. V was pared by 2 bases and J by 3 bases, with 13 bases between. This CDR3 comprises 15 residues. Per the germline V gene, CDR1 is MNHNS and CDR2 is SASEGT. CDR3 DNA sequence: TGTGCCAGCAGTGAAAGGCTCCTAGCGTACTATGGCTACACCTTC. This codes for CASSERLLAYYGYTF.

The CDR3 loop is CAWSEGARNQPQHF. In DNA, the CDR3 is TGTGCCTGGAGTGAGGGGGCTCGCAATCAGCCCCAGCATTTT. The chain couples TRBV30 to TRBJ1-5; 7 nucleotides line up with TRBD1. V lost 1 base and J lost 2; bases outside the gene matches: 2. The CDR3 has 14 residues. Germline assignment: CDR1 GTSNPN and CDR2 SVGIG (reference sequence).

This chain uses TRBV5-1 with TRBJ1-5, with D unclear. CDR1 and CDR2 (germline): SGHRS, YFSETQ. The length of the CDR3 is 14 residues. Trimming left V 0 bases short and J 3 bases short, with 7 bases between. The CDR3 region has the DNA TGCGCCAGCAGCTTGGCCGGTAACAATCAGCCCCAGCATTTT. Amino acids: CASSLAGNNQPQHF.

This clone was detected only a few times. The chain joins TRBV12-3 or TRBV12-4 to TRBJ2-2; the D gene is possibly TRBD2 (5 bases). Trimming stripped 8 bases from V and 7 bases from J, with 14 bases between. The CDR3 has 13 residues. CDR3 in amino acids: CASREGAFGELFF. In nucleotides, the CDR3 is TGTGCCAGCCGCGAGGGCGCTTTCGGGGAGCTGTTTTTT.

The rearrangement joins TRBV11-1 to TRBJ2-5; TRBD2 might be the D (6 bases). V was cut by 1 base and J by 3 bases, with 12 bases left in between. Germline loops: CDR1 SGHAT, CDR2 FQDESV (reference sequence). The CDR3 has 15 amino acids. In nucleotides, the CDR3 is TGTGCCAGCAGCTTAGTGGGACTGGGAGAAGAGACCCAGTACTTC. This gives the protein CASSLVGLGEETQYF. Complete variable domain (other parts from reference TRBV11-1 and TRBJ2-5): EAEVAQSPRYKITEKSQAVAFWCDPISGHATLYWYRQILGQGPELLVQFQDESVVDDSQLPKDRFSAERLKGVDSTLKIQPAELGDSAMYLCASSLVGLGEETQYFGPGTRLLVL.

This chain links TRBV11-2 with TRBJ1-2; D is unresolved. Deletions cut 4 bases from V and 8 bases from J, with 14 bases between. Germline V gene data show CDR1 as SGHAT and CDR2 as FQNNGV. The CDR3 consists of 13 residues. CDR3 sequence (DNA): TGTGCCAGCAGCTCCGATGGTTTCGGGGGCTACACCTTC. Amino acid sequence: CASSSDGFGGYTF.

Here the CDR3 DNA reads TGTGCCAGCAGCTTAGACAGCGGACTCTCCTACGAGCAGTACTTC. This gives the protein CASSLDSGLSYEQYF. J is TRBJ2-7 and V is TRBV11-2; tentatively, D is TRBD2 (5 bases). Germline V gene lookup returns CDR1 SGHAT and CDR2 FQNNGV. The CDR3 is 15 amino acids. V was trimmed by 0 bases and J by 0 bases, leaving 9 bases between them.

The genes are TRBV30 and TRBJ2-7; D is undetermined. The ends were cut back, 5 bases at V and 3 bases at J, with 8 bases in the middle. This CDR3 has 11 residues. In germline, CDR1 is GTSNPN, CDR2 SVGIG (reference sequence). CDR3 residues: CAWAYNYEQYF. DNA of the CDR3: TGTGCCTGGGCCTATAACTACGAGCAGTACTTC.

The sample holds a few counts of this clone. The chain is built from TRBV29-1 and TRBJ1-2; TRBD1 matches at 7 bases. The germline V gene encodes CDR1 SQVTM and CDR2 ANQGSEA. Trimming cost V 4 bases and J 8 bases; bases outside gene matches: 4. The CDR3 loop spans 11 amino acids. CDR3 sequence (DNA): TGCAGCGTTGGGGACAGACAAGGCTACACCTTC. Amino acids: CSVGDRQGYTF.

This clone occurred once. The chain has TRBV13 and TRBJ2-5, with 9 bases identical to TRBD1. The ends lost 0 bases at V and 3 bases at J; junction bases unmatched: 5. Germline CDR1 PRHDT, CDR2 FYEKMQ (reference sequence). The CDR3 runs 16 residues. Here the CDR3 DNA reads TGTGCCAGCAGCTTAGGAGACAGGGGGGTGGAAGAGACCCAGTACTTC. Protein product: CASSLGDRGVEETQYF.

This clone was seen a single time. This chain uses TRBV27 with TRBJ2-5; 11 nucleotides match TRBD2. The V and J ends lost 5 bases and 9 bases, in that order; junction bases with no gene match: 8. Looked up from germline, CDR1 is MNHEY and CDR2 is SMNVEV (reference sequence). This CDR3 is 14 amino acids long. CDR3 sequence: CASSPRLAGQSQYF. CDR3 DNA: TGTGCCAGCAGTCCCAGACTAGCGGGGCAGTCCCAGTACTTC.

The J gene is TRBJ1-1, the V gene TRBV21-1. TRBV21-1 is an annotated pseudogene. CDR3 length equals 13 residues. The CDR3, as DNA: TGTGCCAGCAGCCGCCAGACTGGGACTGAAGCTTTCTTT. The encoded protein is CASSRQTGTEAFF.

The chain is built from TRBV30 and TRBJ1-5; D not certain. Germline CDR1 reads GTSNPN; CDR2 reads SVGIG (reference sequence). This CDR3 is built from 15 residues. The germline V and J ends were trimmed by 2 bases and 2 bases, with 13 bases remaining between them. The CDR3 loop reads CAWSKGGVGNQPQHF. The CDR3 coding sequence is TGTGCCTGGAGTAAGGGCGGGGTCGGCAATCAGCCCCAGCATTTT.

This chain connects TRBV7-2 to TRBJ1-2; D not certain. CDR1 SGHTA and CDR2 FQGNSA come from the germline V gene. The CDR3 spans 14 residues. V lost 1 base and J lost 4, with 10 bases in between. CDR3: CASSLGQVFYGYTF. Here the CDR3 DNA reads TGTGCCAGCAGCTTAGGTCAGGTTTTCTATGGCTACACCTTC.

The chain has TRBV13 and TRBJ2-5; the D is unclear. V lost 3 bases and J lost 4, with 3 bases in between. The CDR3 spans 11 residues. CDR1 is PRHDT and CDR2 is FYEKMQ in the germline V gene (reference sequence). The CDR3 is CASSFRETQYF. In DNA, the CDR3 is TGTGCCAGCAGCTTTAGAGAGACCCAGTACTTC.

This clone was seen only a few times. This rearrangement joins TRBV6-5 to TRBJ2-2; tentative D call: TRBD1 (5 bases). Per germline, CDR1 MNHEY and CDR2 SVGAGI. The CDR3 has 15 residues. V dropped 6 bases and J dropped 2 bases, with 13 bases sitting between them. The DNA for the CDR3 is TGTGCCAGCAGCCCCGACAGTCTCAACACCGGGGAGCTGTTTTTT. Protein sequence: CASSPDSLNTGELFF.

As DNA, the CDR3 is TGTGCCAGCAGTTACTCCCCAAGAATGGGGGGTAACACTGAAGCTTTCTTT. Amino acid sequence: CASSYSPRMGGNTEAFF. The chain combines TRBV6-2 or TRBV6-3 with TRBJ1-1; possibly TRBD1 for D (5 bases). The CDR3 has 17 amino acids. Germline V CDR1 and CDR2: MNHEY, SVGEGT. V was cut by 0 bases and J by 2 bases, with 16 bases left in between.

This clone came up once. The chain recombines TRBV18 with TRBJ1-2; possibly TRBD1 for D (6 bases). The CDR3 totals 17 residues. CDR1 and CDR2 from the germline V gene are KGHSH and LQKENI. Trimming pared 4 bases from V and 0 bases from J, leaving 18 bases between. As DNA, the CDR3 is TGTGCCAGCTCACTCGTACCCGGGACAAGAGCTAACTATGGCTACACCTTC. The encoded protein is CASSLVPGTRANYGYTF.

This chain joins TRBV18 and TRBJ2-3; the match to TRBD1 covers 10 bases. From germline, CDR1 is KGHSH and CDR2 LQKENI. This CDR3 is built from 15 residues. The V and J ends lost 2 bases and 1 base, in that order; junction bases with no gene match: 0. CDR3: CASSPGTGGTDTQYF. Written as DNA, the CDR3 is TGTGCCAGCTCACCAGGGACAGGGGGCACAGATACGCAGTATTTT.

The chain employs TRBV6-5 and TRBJ2-1, with 9 bases lining up with TRBD2. After removal of 4 bases from V and 7 bases from J, the junction contained 5 bases not matched to a gene. This CDR3 is built from 14 residues. CDR1 and CDR2 from the germline V gene are MNHEY and SVGAGI. CDR3: CASSWRLAGNEQFF. Written as DNA, the CDR3 is TGTGCCAGCAGTTGGAGGCTAGCGGGAAATGAGCAGTTCTTC.

The V gene is TRBV10-3, the J gene TRBJ1-1, with D uncertain. Germline V gene sequence: CDR1 ENHRY, CDR2 SYGVKD. This CDR3 is 13 amino acids long. Trimming removed 2 bases from V and 6 bases from J, with 10 bases in between. CDR3 region: CAISEGVFAEAFF. CDR3 bases: TGTGCCATCAGTGAGGGAGTTTTTGCTGAAGCTTTCTTT.

This clone turned up a few times. The chain couples TRBV28 to TRBJ1-2, with 7 nucleotides matching TRBD1. Germline assignment: CDR1 MDHEN and CDR2 SYDVKM. The CDR3 spans 12 residues. With 5 bases clipped from V and 7 bases from J, the junction kept 4 bases outside the gene matches. The CDR3 is CASSRQGRGYTF. The CDR3 nucleotides are TGTGCCAGCAGTAGACAGGGCCGTGGCTACACCTTC.

V is TRBV15 and J is TRBJ1-2, with 9 bases that match TRBD1. The CDR3 extends over 13 amino acids. Germline V CDR1 and CDR2: LNHNV, YYDKDF (reference sequence). V gave up 4 bases and J gave up 8 bases; unmatched junction bases: 5. CDR3 residues: CATSNRDRVGYTF. CDR3 bases: TGTGCCACCAGCAACCGGGACAGGGTCGGCTACACCTTC.